This TCR beta chain is drawn from a study of identical twins. In this sample, this clonotype turned up a few times. Its antigen is not identified. The study, taken as a whole, reports: Abundant beta clonotypes from cord blood bore fewer insertions; memory repertoires lacked this pattern. Sequences that were beta out-of-frame showed weaker excess twin sharing.

The CDR3 length is 13 residues. Germline V gives CDR1 SGHDN, CDR2 FVKESK. Trimming cost V 0 bases and J 5 bases, with 8 bases left between them. TCRdb re-called the 5' RACE reads with MiXCR, one entry per CDR3 protein. Of a few hundred thousand distinct CDR3 sequences in the sample, roughly 13% were seen once. The same specimen was also included in a second study, on yellow fever vaccine responses in identical twins.

Sequences were obtained from memory (CD45RO+) T cells sorted from blood. This chain links TRBV14 with TRBJ2-7; perhaps TRBD1 as D (5 bases). The receptor's source is a woman under 30 in good health. The CDR3 is CASSQDRTNEQYF. The CDR3 DNA sequence: TGTGCCAGCAGCCAAGACAGGACAAACGAGCAGTACTTC.